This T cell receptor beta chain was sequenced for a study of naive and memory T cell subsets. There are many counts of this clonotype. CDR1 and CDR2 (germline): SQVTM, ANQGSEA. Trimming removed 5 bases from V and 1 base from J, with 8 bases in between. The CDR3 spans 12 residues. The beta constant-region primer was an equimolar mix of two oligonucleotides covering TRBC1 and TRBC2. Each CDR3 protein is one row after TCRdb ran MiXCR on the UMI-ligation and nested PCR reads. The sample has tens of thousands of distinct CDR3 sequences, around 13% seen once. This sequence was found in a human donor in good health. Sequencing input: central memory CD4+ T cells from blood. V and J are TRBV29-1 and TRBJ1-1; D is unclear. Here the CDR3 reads CSVSVENTEAFF. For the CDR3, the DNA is TGCAGCGTTTCTGTCGAGAACACTGAAGCTTTCTTT.